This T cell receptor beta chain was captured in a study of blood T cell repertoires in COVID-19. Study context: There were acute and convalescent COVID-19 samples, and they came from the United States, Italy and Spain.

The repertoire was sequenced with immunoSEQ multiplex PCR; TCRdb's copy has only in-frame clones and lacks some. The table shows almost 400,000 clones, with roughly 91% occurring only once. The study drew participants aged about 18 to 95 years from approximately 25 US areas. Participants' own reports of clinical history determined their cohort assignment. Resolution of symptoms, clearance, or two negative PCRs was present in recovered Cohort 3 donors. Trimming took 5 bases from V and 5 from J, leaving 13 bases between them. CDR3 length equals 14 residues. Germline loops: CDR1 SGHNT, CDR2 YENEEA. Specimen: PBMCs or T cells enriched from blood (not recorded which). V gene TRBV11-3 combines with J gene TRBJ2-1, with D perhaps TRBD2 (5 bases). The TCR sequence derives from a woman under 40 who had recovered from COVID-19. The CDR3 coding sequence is TGTGCCAGCAGCCGACGGGGAGCGGACAATGAGCAGTTCTTC. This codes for CASSRRGADNEQFF.